This T cell receptor (beta chain) appears in the sequencing data of a study of blood T cell repertoires in COVID-19 (dated by TCRdb to 2020 to 2021). Some background on the complete study: Samples from collaborators originated in the United States, Italy and Spain and spanned both the acute and convalescent phases of COVID-19. HLA class I and class II types, where available, came from metadata supplied by the sample provider rather than from assay-based typing. Deeply sampled blood TCRbeta repertoires from subjects exposed to, actively infected with, or recovered from COVID-19 were included in the dataset. The material from the prospective study consisted of cDNA or gDNA derived from T cells, B-cell-depleted T cells, or PBMCs. The repertoires were made available in a free public database intended to serve as a resource for research on the immune response to SARS-CoV-2. Nearly every sample came with metadata listing a de-identified subject ID, COVID-19 status, age in years and sex. Samples were obtained from the ongoing ImmuneRACE study (first 160 participants) and from about 1,300 subjects provided by 6 global collaborators.

Turning to this clone: Its antigen is not yet known. No base quality values were provided; no much bigger clone lies one nucleotide off.

The study at large found these results: How much clinical and demographic metadata was included differed by source and by participant, and the metadata was provided uncurated.

The junction carries 14 bases between V and J, which are trimmed by 4 bases and 5 bases respectively. Reading from cysteine to phenylalanine, the CDR3 counts 14 amino acids. The only DNA kept is the CDR3, 42 bases in frame from the first base. Taken from the germline V gene, the CDR1 and CDR2 loops are SGHRS and YFSETQ. Each collaborating institution followed its own protocols to collect whole blood in K2EDTA tubes. For TCRbeta analysis, collaborators shipped samples in one of three forms: frozen whole blood, isolated PBMCs, or DNA extracted from either of those sample types. TCRbeta CDR3 regions were amplified from genomic DNA by means of the immunoSEQ Assay, a bias-controlled multiplex PCR. In the authors' own workflow: Within the assay, amplification of reference gene primers was used to estimate how many nucleated cells each sample contained. To quantify the absolute abundance of each unique TCRbeta CDR3 rearrangement, sequence reads were collapsed and filtered. For each sample, productive Simpson clonality was calculated as the square root of Simpson's diversity index across productive rearrangements. The source is immuneACCESS, and TCRdb retained only in-frame sequences with V and J called. Part of the clones is not carried over; for the studies checked, unresolved V genes explain less than half of this, and the remainder is unexplained. V, J and clone size are those of that table, while D and trimming were read from the DNA. The table for this sample lists about 130,000 clones; approximately 85% of them were counted only once. The leading ten clones occupy 25% to 30% of the sample.

Sequencing used peripheral blood. Recombination connected TRBV5-1 to TRBJ2-3, and the D gene may be TRBD1, 5 bases matching. The clonotype was recovered from a woman older than 75 with acute or convalescent COVID-19. The DNA sequence is as follows: TGCGCCAGCAGCCCTGGCGTGGGGCAAGATACGCAGTATTTT. The encoded protein is CASSPGVGQDTQYF.